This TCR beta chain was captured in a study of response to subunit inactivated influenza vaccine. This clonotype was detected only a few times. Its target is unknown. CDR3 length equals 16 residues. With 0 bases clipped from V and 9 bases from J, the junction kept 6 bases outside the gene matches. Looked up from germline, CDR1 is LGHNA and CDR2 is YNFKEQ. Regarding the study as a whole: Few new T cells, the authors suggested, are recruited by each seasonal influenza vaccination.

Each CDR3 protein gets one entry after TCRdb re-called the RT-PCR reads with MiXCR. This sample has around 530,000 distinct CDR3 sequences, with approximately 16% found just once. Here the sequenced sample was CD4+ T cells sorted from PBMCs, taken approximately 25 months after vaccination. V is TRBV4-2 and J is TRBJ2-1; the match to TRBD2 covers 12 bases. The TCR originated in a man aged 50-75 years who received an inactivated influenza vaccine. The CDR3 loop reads CASSQDGLAGISEQFF. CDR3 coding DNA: TGTGCCAGCAGCCAAGATGGACTAGCGGGAATCAGTGAGCAGTTCTTC.